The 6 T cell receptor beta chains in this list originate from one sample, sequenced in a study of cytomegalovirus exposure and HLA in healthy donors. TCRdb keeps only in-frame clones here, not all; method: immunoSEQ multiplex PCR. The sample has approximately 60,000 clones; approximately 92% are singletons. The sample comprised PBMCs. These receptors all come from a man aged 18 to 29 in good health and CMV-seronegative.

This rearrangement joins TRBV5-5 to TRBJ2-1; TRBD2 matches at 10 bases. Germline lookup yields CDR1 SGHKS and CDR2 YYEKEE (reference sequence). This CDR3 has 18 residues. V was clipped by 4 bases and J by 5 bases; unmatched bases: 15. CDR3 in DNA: TGTGCCAGCAGCCGAGGGAGGATACTAGCGGGGTTGAACAATGAGCAGTTCTTC. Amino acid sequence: CASSRGRILAGLNNEQFF.

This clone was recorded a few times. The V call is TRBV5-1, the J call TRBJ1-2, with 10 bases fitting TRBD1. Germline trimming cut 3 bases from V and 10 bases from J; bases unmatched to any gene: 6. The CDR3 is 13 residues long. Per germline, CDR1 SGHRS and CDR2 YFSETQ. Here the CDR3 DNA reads TGCGCCAGCAGCTCCCGGGACAGGGGCTACTACACCTTC. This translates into CASSSRDRGYYTF.

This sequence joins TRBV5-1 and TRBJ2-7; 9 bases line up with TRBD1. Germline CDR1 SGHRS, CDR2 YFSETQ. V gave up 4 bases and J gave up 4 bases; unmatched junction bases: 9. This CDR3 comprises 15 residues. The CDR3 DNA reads TGCGCCAGCAGCGGAACCGGGACAGGGCTTTACGAGCAGTACTTC. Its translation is CASSGTGTGLYEQYF. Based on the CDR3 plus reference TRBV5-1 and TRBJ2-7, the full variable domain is KAGVTQTPRYLIKTRGQQVTLSCSPISGHRSVSWYQQTPGQGLQFLFEYFSETQRNKGNFPGRFSGRQFSNSRSEMNVSTLELGDSALYLCASSGTGTGLYEQYFGPGTRLTVT.

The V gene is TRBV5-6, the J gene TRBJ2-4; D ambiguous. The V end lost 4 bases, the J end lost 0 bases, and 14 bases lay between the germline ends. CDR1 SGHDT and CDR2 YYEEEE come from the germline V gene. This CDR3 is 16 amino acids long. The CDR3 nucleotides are TGTGCCAGCAGCCTATCTAGTGACTTAGCCAAAAACATTCAGTACTTC. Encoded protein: CASSLSSDLAKNIQYF.

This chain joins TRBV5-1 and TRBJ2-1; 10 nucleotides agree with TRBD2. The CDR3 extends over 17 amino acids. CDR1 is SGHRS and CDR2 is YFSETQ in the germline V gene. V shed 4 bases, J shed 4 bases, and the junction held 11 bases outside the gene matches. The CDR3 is CASSPRTSGQGYNEQFF. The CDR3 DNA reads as TGCGCCAGCAGCCCAAGGACTAGCGGTCAGGGGTACAATGAGCAGTTCTTC.

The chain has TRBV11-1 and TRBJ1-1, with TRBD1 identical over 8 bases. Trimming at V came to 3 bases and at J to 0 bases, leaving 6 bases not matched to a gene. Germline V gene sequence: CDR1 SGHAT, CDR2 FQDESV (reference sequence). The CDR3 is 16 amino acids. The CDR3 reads CASSFTSGQVNTEAFF. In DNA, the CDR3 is TGTGCCAGCAGCTTCACGTCGGGACAGGTGAACACTGAAGCTTTCTTT.